The next 27 T cell receptor beta chains were all read from a single sample in a study of CD8 T cells in Susac syndrome. After extraction with the RNeasy kit, 0.5 to 1 ug of the RNA was reverse transcribed using random hexamers. TCRdb processed the immunoSEQ multiplex PCR reads anew with MiXCR; each CDR3 protein has one entry. The sample contains 130,000 or so distinct CDR3 sequences, less than 95% of which appear only once. The sample comprised CD4+ T cells from PBMCs. The source is a human donor in good health.

J is TRBJ2-7 and V is TRBV6-6; 8 bases map to TRBD1. J lost 3 bases, V lost 7 bases, and 5 bases had no gene match. The CDR3 extends over 13 amino acids. Germline CDR1 reads MNHNY; CDR2 reads SVGAGI (reference sequence). In nucleotides, the CDR3 is TGTGCCAGCAAGGGACAGGAGCTCTACGAGCAGTACTTC. This encodes CASKGQELYEQYF.

The chain recombines TRBV12-3 or TRBV12-4 with TRBJ2-7, with unresolved D. Trimming stripped 2 bases from V and 3 bases from J, with 8 bases between. The CDR3 runs 13 residues. In DNA, the CDR3 is TGTGCCAGCAGTTTACTCAGGAACTACGAGCAGTACTTC. Its protein product is CASSLLRNYEQYF.

This chain joins TRBV12-3 or TRBV12-4 and TRBJ2-2, with 7 bases fitting TRBD1. This CDR3 is 15 amino acids long. V lost 5 bases, J lost 1 base, and 4 bases stayed unmatched. The CDR3 here is CASSPRDRNTGELFF. In DNA form, the CDR3 reads TGTGCCAGCAGTCCCCGGGACAGGAACACCGGGGAGCTGTTTTTT.

The rearrangement links TRBV15 to TRBJ2-7; D remains unclear. The CDR3 sequence is 12 residues long. Germline CDR1 and CDR2: LNHNV and YYDKDF (reference sequence). V was shortened by 3 bases and J by 9 bases, with 12 bases between the two germline ends. CDR3 nucleotide sequence: TGTGCCACCAGCAGGGGCCTATTTTGGCAGTACTTC. This encodes CATSRGLFWQYF.

The chain is built from TRBV14 and TRBJ2-2; D possibly corresponds to TRBD1 (5 bases). CDR1 and CDR2 from the germline V gene are SGHDN and FVKESK. The CDR3 loop spans 17 amino acids. Deletions cut 1 base from V and 1 base from J, with 13 bases between. The CDR3 region has the DNA TGTGCCAGCAGCCAAGTGGGGATCACAGGGAACACCGGGGAGCTGTTTTTT. It specifies CASSQVGITGNTGELFF.

V gene TRBV3-1 combines with J gene TRBJ1-5, with 9 bases matching TRBD1. Germline values: CDR1 LGHDT, CDR2 YNNKEL (reference sequence). The CDR3 loop spans 16 amino acids. V shed 3 bases and J 3 bases; nucleotides not matched to a gene: 6. The CDR3 loop is CASSHAGTGSNQPQHF. CDR3 in DNA: TGTGCCAGCAGCCACGCCGGGACAGGGTCCAATCAGCCCCAGCATTTT.

The chain joins TRBV28 to TRBJ2-3; D gene unclear. The CDR3 runs 13 residues. CDR1 and CDR2 (germline): MDHEN, SYDVKM. The V and J ends lost 3 bases and 6 bases respectively, with 10 bases between them. CDR3 sequence reads: CASSLQAPDTQYF. The DNA of the CDR3 is TGTGCCAGCAGTTTGCAAGCTCCCGATACGCAGTATTTT.

This clonotype was seen once. The chain uses TRBV7-8 and TRBJ2-1; 10 bases align to TRBD2. J was trimmed by 3 bases and V by 5 bases; bases with no gene match: 7. Germline V CDR1 and CDR2: SGHVS, FQNEAQ. The CDR3 runs to 16 residues. CDR3 coding DNA: TGTGCCAGCAGCGACACTTTAGCGGGAGGCTACAATGAGCAGTTCTTC. Its translation: CASSDTLAGGYNEQFF.

The rearrangement joins TRBV12-3 or TRBV12-4 to TRBJ2-5, with TRBD1 identical over 9 bases. CDR3 size: 15 residues. The trim removed 6 bases at V and 5 bases at J, leaving 10 bases unmatched. CDR3 coding DNA: TGTGCCAGCAGCGATAATACAGGGGGCGGGGAGACCCAGTACTTC. Protein sequence: CASSDNTGGGETQYF.

This sequence joins TRBV3-1 and TRBJ2-1; D gene ambiguous. Germline V lookup: CDR1 LGHDT, CDR2 YNNKEL (reference sequence). The ends were cut back, 4 bases at V and 5 bases at J, with 12 bases in the middle. The CDR3 totals 14 residues. This CDR3 is CASSLYERNNEQFF. DNA for the CDR3: TGTGCCAGCAGCCTGTACGAGCGAAACAATGAGCAGTTCTTC.

This clonotype was observed a handful of times. The rearrangement uses TRBV29-1 and TRBJ2-7; 9 bases are shared with TRBD1. The CDR3 totals 12 residues. Germline values: CDR1 SQVTM, CDR2 ANQGSEA. After removal of 6 bases from V and 7 bases from J, the junction contained 7 bases not matched to a gene. The CDR3 region is CSVGGQGREQYF. The DNA of the CDR3 is TGCAGCGTCGGAGGACAGGGGAGGGAGCAGTACTTC.

The chain carries TRBV29-1 and TRBJ2-1; TRBD2 is a possible D gene (6 bases). Trimming pared 7 bases from V and 4 bases from J, leaving 14 bases between. The CDR3 covers 13 residues. The germline V gene has CDR1 SQVTM and CDR2 ANQGSEA. The CDR3 loop is CSARDSLYNEQFF. CDR3 DNA sequence: TGCAGCGCCCGGGACTCCCTTTACAATGAGCAGTTCTTC.

The chain recombines TRBV30 with TRBJ2-7; TRBD2 matches 10 bases. The CDR3 totals 15 residues. V lost 4 bases to trimming and J lost 4 bases; unmatched junction nucleotides: 10. Per the germline V gene, CDR1 is GTSNPN and CDR2 is SVGIG (reference sequence). The CDR3 DNA sequence: TGTGCCTGGAATGTGGGGGGGACTAGCGCTTACGAGCAGTACTTC. This codes for CAWNVGGTSAYEQYF.

Written as DNA, the CDR3 is TGTGCCAGCTCGACACAAGGGCCCAATCAGCCCCAGCATTTT. This sequence encodes CASSTQGPNQPQHF. The chain uses TRBV2 and TRBJ1-5, with unresolved D. Trimming took off 8 bases at V and 3 bases at J, with 14 bases between the two ends. The germline gives CDR1 SNHLY, CDR2 FYNNEI. The CDR3 has 14 amino acids.

This chain connects TRBV11-3 to TRBJ2-5; 16 nucleotides match TRBD2. The V gene's germline CDR1 is SGHNT and CDR2 YENEEA. V dropped 5 bases and J dropped 5; count of bases not matched to a gene: 5. The CDR3 contains 16 residues. The CDR3 here is CASSRGLAGGHETQYF. DNA for the CDR3: TGTGCCAGCAGCCGGGGACTAGCGGGAGGGCATGAGACCCAGTACTTC. Based on the CDR3 plus reference TRBV11-3 and TRBJ2-5, the full variable domain is EAGVVQSPRYKIIEKKQPVAFWCNPISGHNTLYWYLQNLGQGPELLIRYENEEAVDDSQLPKDRFSAERLKGVDSTLKIQPAELGDSAVYLCASSRGLAGGHETQYFGPGTRLLVL.

The V call is TRBV13, the J call TRBJ2-6, with D tentatively TRBD1 or TRBD2 (5 bases each). This CDR3 comprises 17 residues. V lost 5 bases to trimming and J lost 1 base, with 15 bases between them. Germline assignment: CDR1 PRHDT and CDR2 FYEKMQ (reference sequence). This CDR3 is CASSRRWGSSGANVLTF. The CDR3 nucleotides are TGTGCCAGCAGCCGGAGATGGGGGAGTTCTGGGGCCAACGTCCTGACTTTC. The full variable domain, completed using reference TRBV13 and TRBJ2-6, is AAGVIQSPRHLIKEKRETATLKCYPIPRHDTVYWYQQGPGQDPQFLISFYEKMQSDKGSIPDRFSAQQFSDYHSELNMSSLELGDSALYFCASSRRWGSSGANVLTFGAGSRLTVL.

V gene TRBV29-1 combines with J gene TRBJ1-1, with D maybe TRBD1 (5 bases). Per germline, CDR1 SQVTM and CDR2 ANQGSEA. Trimming cost V 2 bases and J 4 bases, with 8 bases left between them. The CDR3 spans 12 residues. The CDR3 loop reads CSVETRVTEAFF. The CDR3 DNA follows: TGCAGCGTTGAAACCAGGGTCACTGAAGCTTTCTTT. Combining the CDR3 with reference TRBV29-1 and TRBJ1-1 gives the whole variable domain SAVISQKPSRDICQRGTSLTIQCQVDSQVTMMFWYRQQPGQSLTLIATANQGSEATYESGFVIDKFPISRPNLTFSTLTVSNMSPEDSSIYLCSVETRVTEAFFGQGTRLTVV.

The V call is TRBV7-9, the J call TRBJ2-1; a weak D match, TRBD2 (6 bases). The CDR3 runs 15 residues. Germline CDR1 and CDR2: SEHNR and FQNEAQ (reference sequence). V lost 3 bases and J 5 bases, leaving 14 bases between the germline ends. The CDR3 protein is CASSFGSGLHNEQFF. DNA of the CDR3: TGTGCCAGCAGCTTTGGGAGCGGGCTCCACAATGAGCAGTTCTTC.

This chain uses TRBV24-1 with TRBJ2-5; weak D call: TRBD2 (5 bases). Trimming left V 8 bases short and J 4 bases short, with 10 bases between. CDR3 length: 12 residues. Looked up from germline, CDR1 is KGHDR and CDR2 is SFDVKD. Written as DNA, the CDR3 is TGTGCCACCAAGGGAGAAGGAGAGACCCAGTACTTC. This encodes CATKGEGETQYF.

The chain couples TRBV29-1 to TRBJ2-3, with unresolved D. Per germline, CDR1 SQVTM and CDR2 ANQGSEA. This CDR3 is built from 13 residues. V was cut by 1 base and J by 2 bases, with 7 bases left in between. The CDR3 nucleotides read TGCAGCGTTGAAGGGAAGCTCACAGATACGCAGTATTTT. It codes for CSVEGKLTDTQYF.

The chain is built from TRBV20-1 and TRBJ2-1, with D perhaps matching TRBD1 (6 bases). V was cut by 3 bases and J by 6 bases, with 9 bases left in between. Germline V gene lookup returns CDR1 DFQATT and CDR2 SNEGSKA (reference sequence). The CDR3 is made up of 12 amino acids. CDR3 protein: CSASRGSNEQFF. DNA of the CDR3: TGCAGTGCTAGCAGGGGTAGCAATGAGCAGTTCTTC.

This clonotype was seen a single time. The chain joins TRBV6-5 to TRBJ2-3, with D uncertain. V was trimmed by 0 bases and J by 2 bases, leaving 15 bases between them. This CDR3 comprises 17 residues. The germline V gene has CDR1 MNHEY and CDR2 SVGAGI. The DNA for the CDR3 is TGTGCCAGCAGTTACTCGATTCCGAGCACATCCACAGATACGCAGTATTTT. Translated: CASSYSIPSTSTDTQYF.

The gene calls are TRBV20-1 and TRBJ2-3; a weak D match, TRBD2 (6 bases). The V and J ends lost 4 bases and 3 bases respectively, with 17 bases between them. Per the germline V gene, CDR1 is DFQATT and CDR2 is SNEGSKA (reference sequence). The CDR3 has 15 amino acids. The chain's CDR3 is CSAKDRGILTDTQYF. The CDR3 DNA sequence: TGCAGTGCTAAAGACCGGGGGATATTGACAGATACGCAGTATTTT.

This clonotype was seen just once. This chain uses TRBV3-1 with TRBJ1-1; TRBD1 is a possible D gene (6 bases). Germline V gives CDR1 LGHDT, CDR2 YNNKEL (reference sequence). V lost 0 bases, J lost 3 bases, and 17 bases lay in between. The CDR3 is 17 residues long. Here the CDR3 reads CASSQDPLWGADTEAFF. CDR3 DNA sequence: TGTGCCAGCAGCCAAGACCCGTTATGGGGGGCGGACACTGAAGCTTTCTTT.

The chain recombines TRBV2 with TRBJ2-7, with a possible D match to TRBD2 (6 bases). CDR1 is SNHLY and CDR2 is FYNNEI in the germline V gene. This CDR3 spans 13 amino acids. The V end was cut by 6 bases, the J end by 7 bases, with 16 bases between. CDR3 DNA sequence: TGTGCCAGCAGGGGACTTTCCCCGTGGGAGCAGTACTTC. This gives the protein CASRGLSPWEQYF.

The genes are TRBV27 and TRBJ2-1, with 10 positions matching TRBD2. CDR1 is MNHEY and CDR2 is SMNVEV in the germline V gene (reference sequence). The V and J ends lost 5 bases and 6 bases, in that order; junction bases with no gene match: 13. This CDR3 contains 17 residues. As DNA, the CDR3 is TGTGCCAGCAGTATATTTATTGAGCGGGAGGGCCGCAATGAGCAGTTCTTC. It encodes CASSIFIEREGRNEQFF.

CDR3 loop: CASSYVQGVYGYTF. In DNA form, the CDR3 reads TGTGCCAGCAGTTACGTGCAGGGGGTCTATGGCTACACCTTC. The chain uses TRBV6-6 and TRBJ1-2, with 7 nucleotides matching TRBD1. With 2 bases clipped from V and 4 bases from J, the junction kept 4 bases outside the gene matches. The CDR3 loop spans 14 amino acids. In germline, CDR1 is MNHNY, CDR2 SVGAGI (reference sequence).